This T cell receptor (beta chain) derives from a study of cytomegalovirus exposure and HLA in healthy donors. A single count supports this clone. This PCR relied on a set of 60 Vbeta primers and 13 Jbeta primers. Repertoires were generated with immunoSEQ multiplex PCR, while TCRdb's copy carries only in-frame clones and drops some. The table includes just over 150,000 clones, approximately 81% detected once. The germline V gene has CDR1 SGHTA and CDR2 FQGTGA. The V gene end was trimmed by 1 base and the J gene end by 5 bases; junction bases not matched to a gene: 8. CDR3 length: 16 amino acids. This chain connects TRBV7-3 to TRBJ1-1, with 9 bases matching TRBD1. The receptor's source is a man in his late teens or twenties in good health and CMV-seropositive. Sequencing was done on a sample of PBMCs. Here the CDR3 DNA reads TGTGCCAGCAGCTTAAGGGGACAGGGCGGGGGGACTGAAGCTTTCTTT. Its translation is CASSLRGQGGGTEAFF.